The 8 T cell receptor beta chains below all came from one sample that was sequenced in a study of T cell responses to AZD1222 COVID-19 vaccine. Method: immunoSEQ multiplex PCR; TCRdb's copy keeps in-frame clones and lacks some. The sample lists 130,000 or so clones; about nine tenths were seen once. Material: peripheral blood, obtained on day 0 of AZD1222 vaccination. The receptors here all came from an adult in good health.

This chain uses TRBV18 with TRBJ1-2, with 8 bases lining up with TRBD1. Germline trimming cut 1 base from V and 4 bases from J; bases unmatched to any gene: 5. Germline V gene lookup returns CDR1 KGHSH and CDR2 LQKENI. This CDR3 region has 15 residues. The CDR3 DNA sequence: TGTGCCAGCTCACCACTAGACAGGGGATCCTATGGCTACACCTTC. Encoded protein: CASSPLDRGSYGYTF.

The chain couples TRBV18 to TRBJ1-1; no firm D call. The CDR3 runs 14 residues. CDR1 is KGHSH and CDR2 is LQKENI in the germline V gene. Trimming removed 1 base at V and 2 bases at J, with 8 bases between. The CDR3 is CASSPLQLNTEAFF. CDR3 bases: TGTGCCAGCTCACCACTTCAGCTTAACACTGAAGCTTTCTTT.

This rearrangement joins TRBV5-1 to TRBJ1-2; D may be TRBD1 (6 bases). Germline CDR1 SGHRS, CDR2 YFSETQ. Trimming cost V 0 bases and J 0 bases, with 15 bases left between them. The CDR3 runs to 17 residues. The CDR3 nucleotides read TGCGCCAGCAGCTTGGCATGGACAGTGGGACCTAACTATGGCTACACCTTC. It is translated as CASSLAWTVGPNYGYTF.

This clone was seen only a few times. The chain uses TRBV28 and TRBJ1-2; TRBD1 matches at 12 bases. Germline V lookup: CDR1 MDHEN, CDR2 SYDVKM. V shed 3 bases and J 8 bases; nucleotides not matched to a gene: 7. The CDR3 is 15 amino acids. CDR3 amino acids: CASSFWGQGAGGYTF. The DNA of the CDR3 is TGTGCCAGCAGTTTTTGGGGACAGGGGGCCGGAGGCTACACCTTC.

V and J are TRBV7-9 and TRBJ1-1; possibly TRBD1 for D (5 bases). V was trimmed by 4 bases and J by 3 bases, leaving 9 bases between them. The CDR3 totals 13 residues. The germline V gene has CDR1 SEHNR and CDR2 FQNEAQ (reference sequence). The CDR3 spells CASSSQGHTEAFF. The CDR3 DNA sequence: TGTGCCAGCAGCTCCCAGGGTCACACTGAAGCTTTCTTT.

This chain joins TRBV5-8 and TRBJ2-3; weak D call: TRBD2 (6 bases). Trimming left V 4 bases short and J 2 bases short, with 14 bases between. Germline assignment: CDR1 SGHTS and CDR2 YDEGEE. This CDR3 is 15 amino acids long. In DNA, the CDR3 is TGTGCCAGCAGCCCGCCGGCGGGACCCACAGATACGCAGTATTTT. Protein sequence: CASSPPAGPTDTQYF.

As DNA, the CDR3 is TGTGCCAGCAGCCAGGTAGGGGGGGATTCACCCCTCCACTTT. Protein product: CASSQVGGDSPLHF. V and J are TRBV3-1 (or the pseudogene TRBV3-2) and TRBJ1-6; D may be TRBD1 (6 bases). The CDR3 sequence is 14 residues long. Germline lookup yields CDR1 LGHDT and CDR2 YNNKEL (reference sequence). V gave up 3 bases and J gave up 8 bases, with 11 bases separating them.

This clone was detected only once. The rearrangement uses TRBV6-5 and TRBJ1-4; D is possibly TRBD1 (6 bases). Trimming left V 6 bases short and J 5 bases short, with 13 bases between. This CDR3 region has 14 residues. Per germline, CDR1 MNHEY and CDR2 SVGAGI. The CDR3 loop is CASSLTGYNEKLFF. The CDR3 nucleotides read TGTGCCAGCAGCCTAACAGGGTACAATGAAAAACTGTTTTTT.